Listed below are T cell receptor beta chains from one sample, sequenced in a study of Graves' ophthalmopathy and Graves' hyperthyroidism. Using its own MiXCR run on the multiplex PCR reads, TCRdb lists one record per CDR3 protein. This table holds almost 750,000 distinct CDR3 sequences, around 40% found once. Sequenced material: peripheral blood. These TCRs come from an adult man with Graves' ophthalmopathy. The conserved cysteine and the conserved F or W are not part of the CDR3 here. Fields, in order: J gene, V gene, CDR3 protein.

TRBJ1-5	TRBV10-3	ATGGGARQPQH
TRBJ2-5	TRBV12-3/TRBV12-4	ASSSGDLSQEAQY
TRBJ1-2	TRBV7-2	ASSRGTGYT
TRBJ2-5	TRBV19	ASGIGETQY
TRBJ1-5	TRBV24-1	ATGVNQPQH
TRBJ1-1	TRBV7-9	ASSLAEGMNAEAF
TRBJ2-7	TRBV7-2	ASRGWHEQY
TRBJ1-4	TRBV25-1	ASKEDSRNEKLF
TRBJ1-4	TRBV15	ATSRDGANEKLF
TRBJ2-5	TRBV7-9	ASSLAVGAGGTQY
TRBJ2-2	TRBV9	ASSVARAGELF
TRBJ1-1	TRBV7-9	ASRRTGPVNTEAF
TRBJ1-1	TRBV10-2	AIGQATNTEAF
TRBJ1-4	TRBV11-2	ASSLDGGGAGEKLF
TRBJ1-2	TRBV13	ASSLGQVGYT
TRBJ2-7	TRBV2	ASRGQGGSYEQY
TRBJ2-2	TRBV2	ASSAENTGELF
TRBJ2-5	TRBV9	ASSSGTGLRQETQY
TRBJ1-1	TRBV12-3/TRBV12-4	ASSPLEGMNTEAF
TRBJ1-1	TRBV25-1	ASSQGMGNTEAF
TRBJ1-3	TRBV2	ASRDNRGTGNTIY
TRBJ2-5	TRBV20-1	SARGISRETQY
TRBJ1-2	TRBV7-9	ASSRGGIYGYT
TRBJ1-2	TRBV29-1	SVVRDTSGT
TRBJ2-7	TRBV20-1	SASEGEGGYEQY
TRBJ1-4	TRBV7-9	ASSSPGGALGEKLF
TRBJ1-6	TRBV7-3	ASSEDPGTGNSPLH
TRBJ1-5	TRBV24-1	ASIPDRGSDNQPQH
TRBJ2-3	TRBV7-7	ASSAGQGLGDTQY
TRBJ2-2	TRBV25-1	ASSLNPVRDTSTTGELF
TRBJ1-2	TRBV9	ASSPDLERYGYT
TRBJ2-2	TRBV15	ATSREAGEGGELF
TRBJ1-5	TRBV9	ASSVGADPSNQPQH
TRBJ1-5	TRBV24-1	ATSKTGGNQPQH
TRBJ1-6	TRBV2	ASSADRTADSPLH
TRBJ1-1	TRBV20-1	SARDVGTGGTEAF
TRBJ2-5	TRBV20-1	SALDGNRKTQY
TRBJ2-5	TRBV10-3	ASSTGGEIETQY
TRBJ1-2	TRBV29-1	SAPIAGGNGYT
TRBJ2-7	TRBV7-9	ASSPASGSFGEQY
TRBJ1-2	TRBV2	ASPSNYGYT
TRBJ1-5	TRBV7-9	ASSQGDRVGPQH
TRBJ2-4	TRBV29-1	SVVRRGKNIQY
TRBJ2-7	TRBV25-1	AADPDRGLSYEQY
TRBJ1-4	TRBV11-1	ASSRGQTGRTNEKLF
TRBJ1-4	TRBV7-9	ASKGAGSEKLF
TRBJ2-7	TRBV9	ASTQTRDTIEQY
TRBJ1-4	TRBV5-1	ASSQQTPGQGREKLF
TRBJ1-5	TRBV5-6	ASSLWRVLGNQPQH
TRBJ2-5	TRBV11-2	ASSPRTSGKETQY
TRBJ1-2	TRBV6-6	ASRNRVALGYT
TRBJ2-7	TRBV15	ATSSQDRGLGYEQY
TRBJ1-1	TRBV20-1	SARPRTAGTEAF
TRBJ1-1	TRBV29-1	SLGYGTEAF
TRBJ2-5	TRBV3-1	ASSYPAGSGETQY
TRBJ2-5	TRBV6-6	ASSYGASRQETQY
TRBJ2-5	TRBV5-1	ASRDRVVVQETQY
TRBJ2-7	TRBV19	ASSTRGGEQY
TRBJ1-2	TRBV20-1	SAPTGGYGYT
TRBJ1-2	TRBV6-5	ASSYGSPYGYT